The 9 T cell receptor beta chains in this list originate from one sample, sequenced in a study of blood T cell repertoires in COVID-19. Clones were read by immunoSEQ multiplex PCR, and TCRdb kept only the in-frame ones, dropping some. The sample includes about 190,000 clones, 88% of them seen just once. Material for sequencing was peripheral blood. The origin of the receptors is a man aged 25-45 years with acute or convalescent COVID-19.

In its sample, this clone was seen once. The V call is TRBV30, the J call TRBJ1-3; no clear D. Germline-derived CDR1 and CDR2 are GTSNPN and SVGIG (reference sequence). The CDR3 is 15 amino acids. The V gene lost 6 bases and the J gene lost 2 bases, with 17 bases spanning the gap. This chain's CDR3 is CACMIGIFAGNTIYF. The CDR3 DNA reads TGTGCCTGTATGATCGGTATTTTCGCTGGAAACACCATATATTTT.

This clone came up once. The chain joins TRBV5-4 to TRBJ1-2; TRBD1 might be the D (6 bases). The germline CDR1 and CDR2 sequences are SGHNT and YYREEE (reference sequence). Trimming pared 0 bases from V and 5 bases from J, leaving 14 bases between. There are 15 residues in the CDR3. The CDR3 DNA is TGTGCCAGCAGCTTGGCCGGGGGGGCCCCTTATGGCTACACCTTC. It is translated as CASSLAGGAPYGYTF.

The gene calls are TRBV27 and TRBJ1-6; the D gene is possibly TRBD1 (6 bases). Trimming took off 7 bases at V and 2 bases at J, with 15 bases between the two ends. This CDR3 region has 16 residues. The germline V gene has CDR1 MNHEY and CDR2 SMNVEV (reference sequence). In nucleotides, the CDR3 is TGTGCCAGCAAGTCGGGGGGCATAGCCTATAATTCACCCCTCCACTTT. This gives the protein CASKSGGIAYNSPLHF.

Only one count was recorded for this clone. The CDR3 nucleotides read TGTGCCAGCAGCTTATACAGACCGAACACTGAAGCTTTCTTT. It translates to CASSLYRPNTEAFF. This chain links TRBV5-6 with TRBJ1-1, with D uncertain. The CDR3 runs 14 residues. Germline lookup yields CDR1 SGHDT and CDR2 YYEEEE. V shed 2 bases and J shed 1 base, with 9 bases lying between them.

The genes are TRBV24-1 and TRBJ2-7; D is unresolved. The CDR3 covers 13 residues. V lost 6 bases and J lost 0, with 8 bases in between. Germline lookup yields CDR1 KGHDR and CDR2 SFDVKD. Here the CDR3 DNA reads TGTGCCACCAGTTCCACGAGCTCCTACGAGCAGTACTTC. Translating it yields CATSSTSSYEQYF.

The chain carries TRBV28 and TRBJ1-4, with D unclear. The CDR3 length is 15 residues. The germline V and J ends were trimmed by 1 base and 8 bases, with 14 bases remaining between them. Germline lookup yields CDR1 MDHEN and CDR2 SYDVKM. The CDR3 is CASSLSGGSKEKLFF. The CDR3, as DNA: TGTGCCAGCAGTTTATCCGGCGGATCAAAGGAAAAACTGTTTTTT.

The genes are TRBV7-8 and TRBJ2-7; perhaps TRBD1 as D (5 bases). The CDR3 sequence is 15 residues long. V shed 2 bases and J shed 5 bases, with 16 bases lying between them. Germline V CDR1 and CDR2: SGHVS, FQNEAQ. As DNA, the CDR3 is TGTGCCAGCAGCTTACAGGGCGGAAGGGGCGACGAGCAGTACTTC. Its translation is CASSLQGGRGDEQYF. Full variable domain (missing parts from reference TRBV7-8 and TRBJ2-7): GAGVSQSPRYKVAKRGQDVALRCDPISGHVSLFWYQQALGQGPEFLTYFQNEAQLDKSGLPSDRFFAERPEGSVSTLKIQRTQQEDSAVYLCASSLQGGRGDEQYFGPGTRLTVT.

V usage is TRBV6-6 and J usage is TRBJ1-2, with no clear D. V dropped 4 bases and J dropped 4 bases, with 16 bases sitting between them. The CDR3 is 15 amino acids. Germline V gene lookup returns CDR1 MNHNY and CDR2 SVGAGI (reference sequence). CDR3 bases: TGTGCCAGCAGTTCCGGGAAACTAAAAAGCTATGGCTACACCTTC. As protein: CASSSGKLKSYGYTF.

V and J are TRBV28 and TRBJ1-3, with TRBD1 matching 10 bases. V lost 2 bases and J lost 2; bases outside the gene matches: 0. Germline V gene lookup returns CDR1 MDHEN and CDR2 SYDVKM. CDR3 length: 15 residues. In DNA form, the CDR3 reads TGTGCCAGCAGTTTAGGGACAGGGGCTGGAAACACCATATATTTT. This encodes CASSLGTGAGNTIYF.